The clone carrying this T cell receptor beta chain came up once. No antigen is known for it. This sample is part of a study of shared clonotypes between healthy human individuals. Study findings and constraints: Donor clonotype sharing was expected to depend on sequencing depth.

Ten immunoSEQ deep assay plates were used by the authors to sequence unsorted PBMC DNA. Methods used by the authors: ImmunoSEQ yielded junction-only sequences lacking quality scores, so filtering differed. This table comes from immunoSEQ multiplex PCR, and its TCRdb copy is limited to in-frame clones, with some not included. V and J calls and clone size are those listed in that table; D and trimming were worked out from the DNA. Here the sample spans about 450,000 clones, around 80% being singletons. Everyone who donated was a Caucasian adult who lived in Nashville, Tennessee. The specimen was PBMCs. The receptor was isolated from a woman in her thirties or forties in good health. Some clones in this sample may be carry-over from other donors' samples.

CDR3 region: CASSITQETQYF. CDR3 DNA sequence: TGTGCCAGCAGCATCACCCAAGAGACCCAGTACTTC. V usage is TRBV11-2 and J usage is TRBJ2-5, with no clear D. CDR3 size: 12 residues. Trimming left V 5 bases short and J 1 base short, with 5 bases between. Germline V gives CDR1 SGHAT, CDR2 FQNNGV.